This TCR beta chain was retrieved from a study of blood T cell repertoires in COVID-19 (dated by TCRdb to the early 2020s). The study in broad terms: Samples covering the acute and convalescent phases of COVID-19 were provided by collaborators in the United States, Italy and Spain. Where HLA class I and class II types were available, the types were taken from metadata supplied by the sample provider, not from assay-based typing. Subjects who had been exposed to COVID-19, were actively infected with it, or had recovered from it provided the deeply sampled blood TCRbeta repertoires that made up the dataset. The sample metadata nearly always contained a de-identified subject ID, COVID-19 status, age in years and sex. Samples were obtained from the ongoing ImmuneRACE study (first 160 participants) and from 1,000 to 1,500 subjects provided by 6 global collaborators. The material from the prospective study consisted of cDNA or gDNA derived from T cells, B-cell-depleted T cells, or PBMCs. A freely available public database, intended as a resource for researchers studying the immune response to SARS-CoV-2, is where the repertoires were released.

Collaborating institutions collected whole blood in K2EDTA tubes following their own protocols. Collaborator samples were shipped for TCRbeta analysis as frozen whole blood, isolated PBMCs, or DNA extracted from either sample type. The immunoSEQ Assay, a bias-controlled multiplex PCR, was used to amplify TCRbeta CDR3 regions from genomic DNA. Turning to the authors' computational methods: Nucleated cell counts per sample were estimated from amplification of reference gene primers within the assay. Sequence reads were collapsed and filtered to measure the absolute abundance of every unique TCRbeta CDR3 rearrangement. For each sample, productive Simpson clonality was calculated by taking the square root of Simpson's diversity index across productive rearrangements. TCRdb mirrors the immuneACCESS table, restricted to in-frame sequences. Some clones are absent from its copies; in checked studies, under half trace to an unresolved V gene, and the reason for the others is unknown. That table furnishes V, J and clone size, whereas the DNA furnished D and trimming. The sample data list roughly 110,000 clones, and about nine tenths of these were observed just once. The ten largest clones add up to about 4.5% of the sample.

This clone was counted a single time. Its antigen is still unknown. No base quality values were provided; no much bigger clone lies one nucleotide off. Beyond this particular receptor, the publication reports: The amount of clinical and demographic metadata varied by source and participant and was provided uncurated.

The CDR3 covers 13 residues, taking in both the cysteine and the phenylalanine. Left in the record is the CDR3 DNA by itself, 39 bases read in frame from the first base. The germline V gene (reference sequence) provides CDR1 DFQATT and CDR2 SNEGSKA. At the junction V is shortened by 3 bases and J by 5 bases; bases outside the gene matches: 3. Sequences were obtained from peripheral blood. The sequence links TRBV20-1 to TRBJ2-7; 11 middle bases align to TRBD2. The TCR originated in a man aged 35-49 years with acute or convalescent COVID-19. The CDR3 protein sequence reads: CSASSGRADEQYF. In nucleotide form, the sequence is TGCAGTGCTAGTAGCGGGAGGGCCGACGAGCAGTACTTC.